A single sample is the source of the 28 T cell receptor beta chains below, sequenced in a study of cytotoxic CD8 clonotypes in ibrutinib-treated CLL. Generated by immunoSEQ multiplex PCR, the TCRdb table keeps only in-frame clones and is missing some. The table has 35,000 to 45,000 clones, 70% to 80% seen once. Sequenced material: PBMCs, taken at disease progression, from a patient treated with ibrutinib. Receptors originate from a human donor with chronic lymphocytic leukemia.

In this sample, this clone turned up once. CDR3 amino acids: CASSLGPAVYYNEQFF. The CDR3 coding sequence is TGCGCCAGCAGCTTGGGACCAGCGGTCTACTACAATGAGCAGTTCTTC. The chain combines TRBV5-1 with TRBJ2-1; the D gene is possibly TRBD2 (5 bases). Germline V gene lookup returns CDR1 SGHRS and CDR2 YFSETQ. The ends were cut back, 0 bases at V and 3 bases at J, with 13 bases in the middle. CDR3 length: 16 amino acids.

This clone was picked up a small number of times. This rearrangement joins TRBV5-1 to TRBJ2-7, with D possibly matching TRBD1 (5 bases). Trimming pared 0 bases from V and 2 bases from J, leaving 9 bases between. Germline-derived CDR1 and CDR2 are SGHRS and YFSETQ. CDR3 length: 14 amino acids. The CDR3 coding sequence is TGCGCCAGCAGCTTGGAGTTGGGGCCCTACGAGCAGTACTTC. This codes for CASSLELGPYEQYF.

The chain is built from TRBV18 and TRBJ2-7; perhaps TRBD1 as D (5 bases). The CDR3 has 13 amino acids. The V end was cut by 3 bases, the J end by 6 bases, with 12 bases between. Per germline, CDR1 KGHSH and CDR2 LQKENI. In nucleotides, the CDR3 is TGTGCCAGCTCACCTTTGATAGACAGCGAGCAGTACTTC. This gives the protein CASSPLIDSEQYF.

This clone was detected once. An end of the junction differs from the germline gene, which may be a read error. V gene TRBV5-5 combines with J gene TRBJ2-3; 8 positions match TRBD1. The CDR3 runs 18 residues. Germline CDR1 is SGHKS and CDR2 is YYEKEE (reference sequence). The CDR3 sequence is CAGSFGTGGRGGTDTQYF. CDR3 sequence (DNA): TGTGCCGGCAGCTTCGGAACAGGGGGAAGGGGGGGCACAGATACGCAGTATTTT.

This clone occurred once. The V call is TRBV5-1, the J call TRBJ2-7, with D possibly being TRBD2 (6 bases). Germline assignment: CDR1 SGHRS and CDR2 YFSETQ. Trimming pared 4 bases from V and 3 bases from J, leaving 11 bases between. The CDR3 length is 13 residues. The CDR3 loop reads CASSPGLSYEQYF. The CDR3 DNA reads TGCGCCAGCAGCCCGGGACTCAGCTACGAGCAGTACTTC. Full variable domain (remainder filled in from reference TRBV5-1 and TRBJ2-7): KAGVTQTPRYLIKTRGQQVTLSCSPISGHRSVSWYQQTPGQGLQFLFEYFSETQRNKGNFPGRFSGRQFSNSRSEMNVSTLELGDSALYLCASSPGLSYEQYFGPGTRLTVT.

The V and J genes are TRBV11-3 and TRBJ2-3, with TRBD2 identical over 7 bases. This CDR3 is built from 15 residues. Trimming at V came to 1 base and at J to 3 bases, leaving 4 bases not matched to a gene. Germline V lookup: CDR1 SGHNT, CDR2 YENEEA. CDR3 amino acids: CASSLAGGRTDTQYF. CDR3 bases: TGTGCCAGCAGCTTAGCGGGGGGTCGTACAGATACGCAGTATTTT. The whole variable domain, remainder taken from reference TRBV11-3 and TRBJ2-3, is EAGVVQSPRYKIIEKKQPVAFWCNPISGHNTLYWYLQNLGQGPELLIRYENEEAVDDSQLPKDRFSAERLKGVDSTLKIQPAELGDSAVYLCASSLAGGRTDTQYFGPGTRLTVL.

CDR3 region: CASSSGVATNEKLFF. The DNA of the CDR3 is TGCGCCAGCAGCTCGGGCGTTGCAACTAATGAAAAACTGTTTTTT. The chain combines TRBV5-1 with TRBJ1-4; D gene unclear. Germline loops: CDR1 SGHRS, CDR2 YFSETQ. CDR3 length: 15 residues. The V and J ends lost 3 bases and 0 bases respectively, with 9 bases between them.

The chain is built from TRBV19 and TRBJ1-2; 7 bases match TRBD1. The CDR3 contains 15 residues. CDR1 is LNHDA and CDR2 is SQIVND in the germline V gene (reference sequence). With 4 bases clipped from V and 2 bases from J, the junction kept 7 bases outside the gene matches. CDR3 bases: TGTGCCAGTAGTAGGGGGACGGGACAGAACTATGGCTACACCTTC. As protein: CASSRGTGQNYGYTF.

This clone came up a few times. V usage is TRBV27 and J usage is TRBJ1-2; D may be TRBD1 (6 bases). There are 16 residues in the CDR3. From germline, CDR1 is MNHEY and CDR2 SMNVEV (reference sequence). Trimming took 6 bases from V and 2 from J, leaving 19 bases between them. The CDR3 region is CASSRTGISPNYGYTF. The DNA of the CDR3 is TGTGCCAGCAGCAGAACAGGGATCTCCCCGAACTATGGCTACACCTTC.

The chain carries TRBV15 and TRBJ2-6, with TRBD1 matching 9 bases. V was clipped by 0 bases and J by 4 bases; unmatched bases: 4. The V gene's germline CDR1 is LNHNV and CDR2 YYDKDF (reference sequence). The CDR3 totals 17 residues. The CDR3 is CATSREQGAGGANVLTF. In nucleotides, the CDR3 is TGTGCCACCAGCAGAGAACAGGGGGCTGGAGGGGCCAACGTCCTGACTTTC.

The rearrangement links TRBV6-1 to TRBJ1-1; no clear D. V was shortened by 7 bases and J by 0 bases, with 15 bases between the two germline ends. The CDR3 covers 15 residues. CDR1 and CDR2 from the germline V gene are MNHNS and SASEGT. The CDR3 protein is CASNVGIRMNTEAFF. The CDR3 bases are TGTGCCAGCAATGTGGGAATACGCATGAACACTGAAGCTTTCTTT.

This clone showed up just a few times. The V and J genes are TRBV7-8 and TRBJ2-2; TRBD2 matches 8 bases. V was pared by 1 base and J by 5 bases, with 3 bases of the junction left unmatched. Germline CDR1 and CDR2: SGHVS and FQNEAQ. The CDR3 consists of 15 residues. The CDR3 loop reads CASSLVRGGTGELFF. As DNA, the CDR3 is TGTGCCAGCAGCTTAGTCCGGGGGGGGACCGGGGAGCTGTTTTTT.

V is TRBV18 and J is TRBJ1-5; 10 positions match TRBD1. CDR3 length: 18 amino acids. The V gene end was trimmed by 3 bases and the J gene end by 0 bases; junction bases not matched to a gene: 8. CDR1 is KGHSH and CDR2 is LQKENI in the germline V gene. CDR3 sequence: CASSPTRQGAYSNQPQHF. The CDR3 DNA reads as TGTGCCAGCTCACCTACCAGACAGGGGGCATATAGCAATCAGCCCCAGCATTTT.

This clone was picked up one time. The rearrangement uses TRBV11-2 and TRBJ1-3; the D gene is possibly TRBD1 (6 bases). CDR3 size: 19 residues. V lost 8 bases, J lost 4 bases, and 30 bases lay in between. Per the germline V gene, CDR1 is SGHAT and CDR2 is FQNNGV. CDR3 amino acids: CASLIFADRSGPKGNTIYF. The CDR3 nucleotides read TGTGCCAGCCTAATTTTTGCAGACAGGTCAGGTCCAAAAGGAAACACCATATATTTT.

This rearrangement joins TRBV6-4 to TRBJ1-1, with D hard to call. With 5 bases removed from V and 5 bases from J, the gap between germline ends came to 18 bases. The germline V gene has CDR1 MRHNA and CDR2 SNTAGT. The CDR3 length is 15 residues. CDR3 region: CASSPRGGRMTEAFF. In DNA form, the CDR3 reads TGTGCCAGCAGTCCTCGTGGAGGGAGAATGACTGAAGCTTTCTTT.

In this sample, this clone turned up once. The rearrangement links TRBV10-2 to TRBJ2-3; TRBD2 aligns across 9 bases. This CDR3 comprises 15 residues. Looked up from germline, CDR1 is WSHSY and CDR2 is SAAADI. V dropped 5 bases and J dropped 1; count of bases not matched to a gene: 4. CDR3 protein: CASSKWTSGTDTQYF. In DNA form, the CDR3 reads TGCGCCAGCAGTAAGTGGACTAGCGGCACAGATACGCAGTATTTT.

This clone was observed a handful of times. The V call is TRBV29-1, the J call TRBJ2-7; unclear D gene. The CDR3 runs to 12 residues. The germline V gene has CDR1 SQVTM and CDR2 ANQGSEA. Deletions cut 3 bases from V and 2 bases from J, with 8 bases between. CDR3 coding DNA: TGCAGCGTTGAGGCCGCGACCTACGAGCAGTACTTC. Amino acids: CSVEAATYEQYF.

The rearrangement uses TRBV2 and TRBJ1-2; 7 nucleotides match TRBD1. Germline V gene lookup returns CDR1 SNHLY and CDR2 FYNNEI. J was trimmed by 8 bases and V by 6 bases; bases with no gene match: 12. The CDR3 consists of 14 residues. CDR3 loop: CASSVRDSGSGYTF. DNA of the CDR3: TGTGCCAGCAGCGTCCGGGACAGTGGTTCGGGCTACACCTTC.

The rearrangement links TRBV2 to TRBJ2-1; 10 bases are a match to TRBD1. The CDR3 runs 14 residues. CDR1 is SNHLY, CDR2 FYNNEI, per germline. Losses at the gene ends were 10 bases for V and 5 bases for J; bases not matched to a gene: 8. The CDR3 loop reads CATMDRGSDNEQFF. The CDR3 bases are TGTGCCACAATGGACAGGGGGTCGGACAATGAGCAGTTCTTC.

The table lists this clone with a few counts. This rearrangement joins TRBV27 to TRBJ1-1; D unresolved. The CDR3 extends over 13 amino acids. In germline, CDR1 is MNHEY, CDR2 SMNVEV (reference sequence). The V end lost 6 bases, the J end lost 0 bases, and 8 bases lay between the germline ends. The CDR3 DNA reads as TGTGCCAGCAGACAGTCCATGAACACTGAAGCTTTCTTT. It specifies CASRQSMNTEAFF.

The chain couples TRBV6-1 to TRBJ1-5; D is unresolved. This CDR3 comprises 11 residues. CDR1 MNHNS and CDR2 SASEGT come from the germline V gene. Trimming left V 3 bases short and J 12 bases short, with 9 bases between. CDR3 loop: CASSDLTIQHF. The CDR3 DNA is TGTGCCAGCAGTGACTTGACGATCCAGCATTTT.

This chain joins TRBV5-4 and TRBJ1-3; tentatively, D is TRBD1 (6 bases). This CDR3 is 15 amino acids long. Trimming took 2 bases from V and 0 from J, leaving 9 bases between them. Germline assignment: CDR1 SGHNT and CDR2 YYREEE (reference sequence). CDR3 region: CASSLPQGSGNTIYF. As DNA, the CDR3 is TGTGCCAGCAGCTTACCACAGGGCTCTGGAAACACCATATATTTT.

In its sample, this clone was seen a few times. V and J are TRBV6-1 and TRBJ1-5, with D uncertain. The CDR3 covers 15 residues. Per germline, CDR1 MNHNS and CDR2 SASEGT. V shed 2 bases and J shed 5 bases, with 13 bases lying between them. The CDR3 spells CASSELVFLHQPQHF. CDR3 bases: TGTGCCAGCAGTGAATTAGTCTTTCTCCATCAGCCCCAGCATTTT.

This rearrangement joins TRBV29-1 to TRBJ1-4, with D perhaps TRBD1 (5 bases). The V gene's germline CDR1 is SQVTM and CDR2 ANQGSEA. The CDR3 contains 14 residues. Trimming cost V 4 bases and J 10 bases, with 19 bases left between them. CDR3 bases: TGCAGCGTTGGGGCTGGGGGGGAAGGCGGAAAACTGTTTTTT. Translating gives CSVGAGGEGGKLFF.

The chain carries TRBV5-6 and TRBJ1-2; unclear D gene. Germline CDR1 reads SGHDT; CDR2 reads YYEEEE. The CDR3 totals 15 residues. Deletions cut 1 base from V and 8 bases from J, with 18 bases between. CDR3 in amino acids: CASSLLSAVREGYTF. In DNA, the CDR3 is TGTGCCAGCAGCTTGCTGTCAGCGGTAAGGGAAGGCTACACCTTC.

The J gene is TRBJ2-2, the V gene TRBV20-1; D is unresolved. This CDR3 region has 11 residues. CDR1 and CDR2 (germline): DFQATT, SNEGSKA (reference sequence). The ends were cut back, 1 base at V and 7 bases at J, with 4 bases in the middle. The CDR3 DNA reads TGCAGTGCTAGAGTTATCGGGGAGCTGTTTTTT. Protein product: CSARVIGELFF.

This rearrangement joins TRBV5-4 to TRBJ2-6; 7 nucleotides match TRBD1. V shed 3 bases and J 0 bases; nucleotides not matched to a gene: 3. The CDR3 extends over 16 amino acids. The germline gives CDR1 SGHNT, CDR2 YYREEE (reference sequence). The CDR3 region has the DNA TGTGCCAGCAGCTCGACAGGGCCCTCTGGGGCCAACGTCCTGACTTTC. Translating it yields CASSSTGPSGANVLTF.

The chain has TRBV5-1 and TRBJ1-1; 7 bases fit TRBD1. The CDR3 totals 14 residues. CDR1 and CDR2 (germline): SGHRS, YFSETQ. J was trimmed by 1 base and V by 1 base; bases with no gene match: 1. The DNA for the CDR3 is TGCGCCAGCAGCTTGAACAGGGGGAACACTGAAGCTTTCTTT. Residues: CASSLNRGNTEAFF.